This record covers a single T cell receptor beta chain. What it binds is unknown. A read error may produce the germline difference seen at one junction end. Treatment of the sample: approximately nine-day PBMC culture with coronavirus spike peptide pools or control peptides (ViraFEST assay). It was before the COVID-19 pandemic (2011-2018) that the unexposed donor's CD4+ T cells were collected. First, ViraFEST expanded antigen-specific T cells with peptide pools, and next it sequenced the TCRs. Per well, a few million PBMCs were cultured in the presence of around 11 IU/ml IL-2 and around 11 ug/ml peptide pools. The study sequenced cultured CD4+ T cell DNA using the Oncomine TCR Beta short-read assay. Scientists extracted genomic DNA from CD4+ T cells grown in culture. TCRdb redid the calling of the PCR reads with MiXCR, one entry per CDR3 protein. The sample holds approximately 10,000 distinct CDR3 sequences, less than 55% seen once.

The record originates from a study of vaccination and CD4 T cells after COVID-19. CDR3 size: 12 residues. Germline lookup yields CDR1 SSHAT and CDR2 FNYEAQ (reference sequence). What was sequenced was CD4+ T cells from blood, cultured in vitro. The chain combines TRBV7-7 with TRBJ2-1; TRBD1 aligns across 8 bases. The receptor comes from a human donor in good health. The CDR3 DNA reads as TGTGCTAGCAGCCCGGACAGGGTACGGCAGTTCTTC. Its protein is CASSPDRVRQFF.